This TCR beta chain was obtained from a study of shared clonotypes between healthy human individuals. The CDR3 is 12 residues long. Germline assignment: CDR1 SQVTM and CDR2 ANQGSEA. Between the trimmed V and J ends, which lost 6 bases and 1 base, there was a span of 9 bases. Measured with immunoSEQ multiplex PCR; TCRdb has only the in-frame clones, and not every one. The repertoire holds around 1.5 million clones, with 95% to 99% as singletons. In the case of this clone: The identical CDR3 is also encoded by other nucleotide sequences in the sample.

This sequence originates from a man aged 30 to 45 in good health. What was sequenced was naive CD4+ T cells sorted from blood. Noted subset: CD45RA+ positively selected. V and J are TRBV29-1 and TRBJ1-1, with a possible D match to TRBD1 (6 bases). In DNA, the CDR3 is TGCAGCGTCGGACAGACGAACACTGAAGCTTTCTTT. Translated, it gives CSVGQTNTEAFF.